Following are 31 T cell receptor beta chains from one sample sequenced in a study of identical twins. TCRdb fed the 5' RACE reads into MiXCR, producing one record per CDR3 protein. Among 250,000 to 300,000 distinct CDR3 sequences, 6.5% to 9.5% were seen once, and the ten largest hold around 3%. This sample was shared with a second study, whose subject was yellow fever vaccine responses in identical twins.

The specimen sequenced was CD8+ T cells sorted from blood. The receptors come from a woman aged 18-29 years in good health.

This clonotype came up many times. This chain connects TRBV5-1 to TRBJ2-1; D might be TRBD2 (6 bases). The CDR3 has 13 residues. Germline values: CDR1 SGHRS, CDR2 YFSETQ. V lost 4 bases and J lost 6, with 11 bases in between. This CDR3 is CASSPWDFNEQFF. DNA of the CDR3: TGCGCCAGCAGCCCATGGGACTTCAATGAGCAGTTCTTC. Together with reference TRBV5-1 and TRBJ2-1, the CDR3 gives the full variable domain: KAGVTQTPRYLIKTRGQQVTLSCSPISGHRSVSWYQQTPGQGLQFLFEYFSETQRNKGNFPGRFSGRQFSNSRSEMNVSTLELGDSALYLCASSPWDFNEQFFGPGTRLTVL.

The chain joins TRBV29-1 to TRBJ2-3, with D possibly being TRBD1 (6 bases). Germline assignment: CDR1 SQVTM and CDR2 ANQGSEA. The CDR3 has 13 residues. V lost 6 bases and J 3 bases, leaving 13 bases between the germline ends. Here the CDR3 reads CSVTGKNTDTQYF. CDR3 nucleotide sequence: TGCAGCGTGACAGGCAAGAATACAGATACGCAGTATTTT.

J is TRBJ2-7 and V is TRBV5-1; D may be TRBD2 (6 bases). V lost 4 bases, J lost 7 bases, and 15 bases lay in between. Germline V lookup: CDR1 SGHRS, CDR2 YFSETQ. The CDR3 extends over 13 amino acids. The DNA of the CDR3 is TGCGCCAGCAGCGGGGGGTCCTCTATTGAGCAGTACTTC. Amino acids: CASSGGSSIEQYF. Looking up the rest from reference TRBV5-1 and TRBJ2-7 gives the full variable domain: KAGVTQTPRYLIKTRGQQVTLSCSPISGHRSVSWYQQTPGQGLQFLFEYFSETQRNKGNFPGRFSGRQFSNSRSEMNVSTLELGDSALYLCASSGGSSIEQYFGPGTRLTVT.

Turning to this clonotype: This may stem from a read error, because a much larger clone lies one nucleotide away. V is TRBV5-1 and J is TRBJ2-2; D may be TRBD2 (5 bases). The CDR3 loop spans 13 amino acids. The V and J ends lost 2 bases and 6 bases respectively, with 8 bases between them. The germline gives CDR1 SGHRS, CDR2 YFSETQ. DNA of the CDR3: TGCGCCAGCAGCTTTTTGGACTCCGGGGAGCTGTTTTTT. Its protein product is CASSFLDSGELFF.

In its sample, this clonotype was seen many times. The J gene is TRBJ2-7, the V gene TRBV9; TRBD2 aligns across 10 bases. CDR1 is SGDLS and CDR2 is YYNGEE in the germline V gene. Trimming took 6 bases from V and 7 from J; bases not matched to a gene: 13. The CDR3 is made up of 15 amino acids. CDR3 bases: TGTGCCAGCACCGAGGGGGTGGCTAGCGGGAGTGAGCAGTACTTC. This translates into CASTEGVASGSEQYF.

This clonotype was detected ten times or more. The rearrangement links TRBV6-2 or TRBV6-3 to TRBJ2-3; 10 bases match TRBD2. The CDR3 covers 17 residues. CDR1 and CDR2 from the germline V gene are MNHEY and SVGEGT. The V gene end was trimmed by 7 bases and the J gene end by 5 bases; junction bases not matched to a gene: 15. The CDR3 region has the DNA TGTGCCAGCACCATACGAGCTAGCGGGAGAAGGGGAGATACGCAGTATTTT. This sequence encodes CASTIRASGRRGDTQYF.

The chain recombines TRBV4-3 with TRBJ2-7; tentatively, D is TRBD1 (6 bases). Germline-derived CDR1 and CDR2 are LGHNA and YSLEER. V lost 1 base and J 2 bases, leaving 12 bases between the germline ends. The CDR3 covers 15 residues. For the CDR3, the DNA is TGCGCCAGCAGCCAAGTAATACAGGGCACCTACGAGCAGTACTTC. Translation: CASSQVIQGTYEQYF.

This clonotype has at least ten counts. The rearrangement joins TRBV7-9 to TRBJ2-1; weak D call: TRBD2 (6 bases). This CDR3 spans 16 amino acids. V dropped 7 bases and J dropped 3 bases, with 19 bases sitting between them. Germline V gene sequence: CDR1 SEHNR, CDR2 FQNEAQ (reference sequence). CDR3 nucleotides: TGTGCCAGCAACTCCCCGGCGGGACCAGACTACAATGAGCAGTTCTTC. Translating it yields CASNSPAGPDYNEQFF.

Ten or more counts support this clonotype. The V gene is TRBV5-1, the J gene TRBJ2-1, with TRBD2 as a possible D gene (5 bases). This CDR3 has 12 amino acids. CDR1 and CDR2 from the germline V gene are SGHRS and YFSETQ. V lost 0 bases, J lost 10 bases, and 8 bases lay in between. The DNA of the CDR3 is TGCGCCAGCAGCTTGGGTTCGGGGGAGCAGTTCTTC. Amino acid sequence: CASSLGSGEQFF.

V is TRBV7-3 and J is TRBJ2-3, with D perhaps TRBD1 or TRBD2 (6 bases each). The CDR3 has 15 amino acids. V lost 5 bases and J 4 bases, leaving 16 bases between the germline ends. CDR1 SGHTA and CDR2 FQGTGA come from the germline V gene. CDR3 in amino acids: CASSLAGHLADTQYF. The CDR3 nucleotides are TGTGCCAGCAGCCTTGCGGGACATCTGGCAGATACGCAGTATTTT.

The chain joins TRBV6-2 or TRBV6-3 to TRBJ1-3; D gene unclear. The CDR3 sequence is 18 residues long. V lost 4 bases and J lost 0, with 19 bases in between. The germline gives CDR1 MNHEY, CDR2 SVGEGT. CDR3 sequence: CASSSTHSYSVSGNTIYF. CDR3 nucleotides: TGTGCCAGCAGTTCCACCCATAGCTACAGCGTCTCTGGAAACACCATATATTTT.

The V gene is TRBV7-9, the J gene TRBJ2-7; 8 bases agree with TRBD1. The germline gives CDR1 SEHNR, CDR2 FQNEAQ (reference sequence). V trimming: 8 bases; J trimming: 2 bases; junction bases outside the gene matches: 5. The CDR3 has 13 amino acids. The CDR3 region is CASCLTGAYEQYF. The CDR3 bases are TGTGCCAGCTGCCTGACAGGGGCCTACGAGCAGTACTTC.

In this sample, this clonotype turned up many times. This chain uses TRBV5-1 with TRBJ2-1, with 8 bases matching TRBD1. Trimming at V came to 4 bases and at J to 4 bases, leaving 10 bases not matched to a gene. CDR1 is SGHRS, CDR2 YFSETQ, per germline. This CDR3 is 16 amino acids long. The CDR3 spells CASSLDRESFYNEQFF. The CDR3 nucleotides read TGCGCCAGCAGCCTGGACAGGGAAAGTTTTTACAATGAGCAGTTCTTC. Looking up the rest from reference TRBV5-1 and TRBJ2-1 gives the full variable domain: KAGVTQTPRYLIKTRGQQVTLSCSPISGHRSVSWYQQTPGQGLQFLFEYFSETQRNKGNFPGRFSGRQFSNSRSEMNVSTLELGDSALYLCASSLDRESFYNEQFFGPGTRLTVL.

This clonotype was detected only a few times. This rearrangement joins TRBV27 to TRBJ1-1, with D tentatively TRBD1 (5 bases). The germline CDR1 and CDR2 sequences are MNHEY and SMNVEV (reference sequence). This CDR3 spans 12 amino acids. With 8 bases removed from V and 5 bases from J, the gap between germline ends came to 12 bases. The CDR3 DNA reads as TGTGCCAGCTTCCAGGGTGGGACTGAAGCTTTCTTT. This gives the protein CASFQGGTEAFF.

The V and J genes are TRBV7-2 and TRBJ2-3; a possible D gene is TRBD1 (5 bases). Trimming took 6 bases from V and 3 from J, leaving 13 bases between them. There are 14 residues in the CDR3. Germline V gene lookup returns CDR1 SGHTA and CDR2 FQGNSA. CDR3 in DNA: TGTGCCAGCAGTTCCGACGCAGGGACAGATACGCAGTATTTT. Its translation: CASSSDAGTDTQYF.

This clonotype was detected a few times. The V and J genes are TRBV27 and TRBJ2-1; D is perhaps TRBD2 (6 bases). CDR3 size: 14 residues. Deletions cut 3 bases from V and 6 bases from J, with 12 bases between. Germline CDR1 and CDR2: MNHEY and SMNVEV (reference sequence). The CDR3 DNA follows: TGTGCCAGCAGTTTCAGTCCCGGGAGCAATGAGCAGTTCTTC. Its protein product is CASSFSPGSNEQFF.

This clonotype was detected a few times. The rearrangement uses TRBV4-1 and TRBJ2-1; a possible D gene is TRBD2 (5 bases). The CDR3 is made up of 16 amino acids. CDR1 and CDR2 (germline): MGHRA, YSYEKL. The ends were cut back, 4 bases at V and 1 base at J, with 14 bases in the middle. CDR3 nucleotide sequence: TGCGCCAGCAGCCTCCGCAGCAGAGGGTCCTACAATGAGCAGTTCTTC. Translating it yields CASSLRSRGSYNEQFF.

This clonotype has at least ten counts. This chain links TRBV12-3 or TRBV12-4 with TRBJ2-2, with 7 bases lining up with TRBD1. The CDR3 consists of 16 residues. The J segment lost 4 bases and the V segment lost 5 bases, leaving 10 bases of the junction unmatched. CDR3 in amino acids: CASSQHTGAATGELFF. In nucleotides, the CDR3 is TGTGCCAGCAGTCAACATACAGGGGCCGCCACCGGGGAGCTGTTTTTT.

Many counts were recorded for this clonotype. The chain joins TRBV11-3 to TRBJ2-1, with 8 nucleotides matching TRBD2. This CDR3 contains 16 residues. Germline V gives CDR1 SGHNT, CDR2 YENEEA. J was trimmed by 0 bases and V by 7 bases; bases with no gene match: 8. The CDR3 here is CASTPGGGSSYNEQFF. CDR3 in DNA: TGTGCCAGCACCCCCGGGGGGGGGAGCTCCTACAATGAGCAGTTCTTC. The full variable domain, in which reference TRBV11-3 and TRBJ2-1 provide the parts outside the CDR3, is EAGVVQSPRYKIIEKKQPVAFWCNPISGHNTLYWYLQNLGQGPELLIRYENEEAVDDSQLPKDRFSAERLKGVDSTLKIQPAELGDSAVYLCASTPGGGSSYNEQFFGPGTRLTVL.

This sequence joins TRBV20-1 and TRBJ2-1; possible D gene TRBD2, 6 bases. CDR1 DFQATT and CDR2 SNEGSKA come from the germline V gene (reference sequence). The length of the CDR3 is 12 residues. Deletions cut 2 bases from V and 8 bases from J, with 10 bases between. The CDR3 here is CSARFRDYEQFF. The CDR3 coding sequence is TGCAGTGCTAGATTCCGGGACTATGAGCAGTTCTTC.

This clonotype showed up just a few times. The chain combines TRBV7-8 with TRBJ2-7, with 7 bases that match TRBD1. V dropped 5 bases and J dropped 2; count of bases not matched to a gene: 6. Germline V CDR1 and CDR2: SGHVS, FQNEAQ. The CDR3 is made up of 14 amino acids. The CDR3 DNA reads as TGTGCCAGCAGCACTATGACAGGGACCTACGAGCAGTACTTC. Amino acid sequence: CASSTMTGTYEQYF.

The chain is built from TRBV2 and TRBJ2-1, with 12 bases lining up with TRBD2. CDR1 SNHLY and CDR2 FYNNEI come from the germline V gene. V gave up 2 bases and J gave up 3 bases; unmatched junction bases: 8. The CDR3 contains 18 residues. In DNA, the CDR3 is TGTGCCAGCAGTGAATCCCCACGACTAGCGGGGGACTACAATGAGCAGTTCTTC. It is translated as CASSESPRLAGDYNEQFF.

This clonotype turned up a few times. The CDR3 DNA reads as TGCGCCAGCAGCCAAGAGCCTAGCGGGAGGGTCGACGAGCAGTACTTC. Amino acid sequence: CASSQEPSGRVDEQYF. This sequence joins TRBV4-1 and TRBJ2-7; 12 bases fit TRBD2. With 0 bases clipped from V and 5 bases from J, the junction kept 5 bases outside the gene matches. The CDR3 spans 16 residues. CDR1 and CDR2 (germline): MGHRA, YSYEKL.

The gene calls are TRBV28 and TRBJ2-2; 7 positions agree with TRBD1. V lost 2 bases and J lost 2; bases outside the gene matches: 5. The germline V gene has CDR1 MDHEN and CDR2 SYDVKM. The length of the CDR3 is 16 residues. The CDR3 is CASSLEAGGNTGELFF. CDR3 DNA sequence: TGTGCCAGCAGTTTAGAGGCAGGGGGAAACACCGGGGAGCTGTTTTTT.

This sequence joins TRBV21-1 and TRBJ2-3; the tabulated D call, TRBD2, remains unverified against the DNA. TRBV21-1 is a known pseudogene. There are 20 residues in the CDR3. CDR3 residues: CASSKGIGLAGGPGVDTQYF. The CDR3 DNA is TGTGCCAGCAGCAAAGGGATCGGACTAGCGGGAGGGCCCGGTGTGGATACGCAGTATTTT.

This clonotype was picked up many times. The chain combines TRBV4-1 with TRBJ2-3; perhaps TRBD2 as D (6 bases). Trimming took 0 bases from V and 0 from J, leaving 10 bases between them. The length of the CDR3 is 16 residues. The germline gives CDR1 MGHRA, CDR2 YSYEKL. The CDR3 region is CASSQDRGTSTDTQYF. As DNA, the CDR3 is TGCGCCAGCAGCCAAGATCGGGGGACGAGCACAGATACGCAGTATTTT.

This clonotype turned up a few times. The chain uses TRBV28 and TRBJ2-7, with 8 nucleotides matching TRBD1. Trimming removed 9 bases from V and 5 bases from J; junction bases left unmatched: 12. The CDR3 has 14 residues. Germline CDR1 and CDR2: MDHEN and SYDVKM. The CDR3 is CASEPLTGVHEQYF. In DNA, the CDR3 is TGTGCCAGTGAGCCGTTGACAGGGGTCCACGAGCAGTACTTC. The full variable domain, in which reference TRBV28 and TRBJ2-7 provide the parts outside the CDR3, is DVKVTQSSRYLVKRTGEKVFLECVQDMDHENMFWYRQDPGLGLRLIYFSYDVKMKEKGDIPEGYSVSREKKERFSLILESASTNQTSMYLCASEPLTGVHEQYFGPGTRLTVT.

This clonotype was recorded at least ten times. The chain employs TRBV6-4 and TRBJ2-1; no definite D call. The CDR3 totals 14 residues. Germline V gene data show CDR1 as MRHNA and CDR2 as SNTAGT. V was clipped by 2 bases and J by 6 bases, with 11 bases between them. For the CDR3, the DNA is TGTGCCAGCAGTGACGGGTTATGGGGCAATGAGCAGTTCTTC. This encodes CASSDGLWGNEQFF.

This clonotype was seen more than once but under ten times. This chain links TRBV6-6 with TRBJ1-2; unclear D gene. CDR1 and CDR2 from the germline V gene are MNHNY and SVGAGI (reference sequence). The ends were cut back, 5 bases at V and 5 bases at J, with 6 bases in the middle. The CDR3 runs to 11 residues. CDR3 amino acids: CASSPSYGYTF. The DNA of the CDR3 is TGTGCCAGCAGTCCCTCATATGGCTACACCTTC.

This clonotype has ten or more counts. The CDR3 reads CASSSRGLAGWSSYNEQFF. The CDR3 DNA is TGTGCCAGCAGCTCCCGGGGACTAGCGGGATGGAGCTCCTACAATGAGCAGTTCTTC. This rearrangement joins TRBV11-2 to TRBJ2-1; 13 bases are shared with TRBD2. The ends lost 4 bases at V and 0 bases at J; junction bases unmatched: 9. CDR1 is SGHAT and CDR2 is FQNNGV in the germline V gene. This CDR3 contains 19 residues.

This clonotype was seen ten or more times. This rearrangement joins TRBV7-9 to TRBJ2-7, with 7 bases that match TRBD1. With V trimmed by 0 bases and J by 3 bases, 2 bases remained unmatched. This CDR3 has 14 amino acids. CDR1 and CDR2 (germline): SEHNR, FQNEAQ (reference sequence). The CDR3 here is CASSLAGGVYEQYF. CDR3 nucleotide sequence: TGTGCCAGCAGCTTAGCAGGGGGCGTCTACGAGCAGTACTTC.